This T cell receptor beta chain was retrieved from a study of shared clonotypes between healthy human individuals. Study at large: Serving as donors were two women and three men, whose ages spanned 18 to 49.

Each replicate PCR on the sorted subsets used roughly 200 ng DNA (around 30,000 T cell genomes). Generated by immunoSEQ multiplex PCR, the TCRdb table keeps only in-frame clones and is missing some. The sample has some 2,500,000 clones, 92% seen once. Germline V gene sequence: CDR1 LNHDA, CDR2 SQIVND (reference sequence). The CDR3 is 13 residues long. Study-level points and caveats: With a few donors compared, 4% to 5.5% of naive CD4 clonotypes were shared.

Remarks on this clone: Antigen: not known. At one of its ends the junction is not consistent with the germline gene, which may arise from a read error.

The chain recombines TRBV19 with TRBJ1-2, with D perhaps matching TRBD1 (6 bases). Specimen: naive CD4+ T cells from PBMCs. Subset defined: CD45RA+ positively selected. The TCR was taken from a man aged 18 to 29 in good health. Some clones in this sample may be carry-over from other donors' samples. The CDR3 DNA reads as TGTACCAGTAGTATAGATCGGGACATTGGCTACACCTTC. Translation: CTSSIDRDIGYTF.